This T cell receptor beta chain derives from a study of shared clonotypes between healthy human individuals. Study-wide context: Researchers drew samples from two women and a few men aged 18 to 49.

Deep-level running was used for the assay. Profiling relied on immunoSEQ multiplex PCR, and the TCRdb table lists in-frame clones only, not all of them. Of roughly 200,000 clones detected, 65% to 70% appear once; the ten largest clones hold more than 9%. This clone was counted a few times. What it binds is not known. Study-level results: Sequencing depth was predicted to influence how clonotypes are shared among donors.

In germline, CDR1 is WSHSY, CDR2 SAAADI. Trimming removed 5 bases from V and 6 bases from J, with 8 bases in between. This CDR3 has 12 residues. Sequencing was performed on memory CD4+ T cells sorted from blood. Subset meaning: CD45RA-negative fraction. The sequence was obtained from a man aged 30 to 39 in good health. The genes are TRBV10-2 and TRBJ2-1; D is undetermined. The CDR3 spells CASSIGINEQFF. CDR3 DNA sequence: TGCGCCAGCAGTATAGGGATCAATGAGCAGTTCTTC.